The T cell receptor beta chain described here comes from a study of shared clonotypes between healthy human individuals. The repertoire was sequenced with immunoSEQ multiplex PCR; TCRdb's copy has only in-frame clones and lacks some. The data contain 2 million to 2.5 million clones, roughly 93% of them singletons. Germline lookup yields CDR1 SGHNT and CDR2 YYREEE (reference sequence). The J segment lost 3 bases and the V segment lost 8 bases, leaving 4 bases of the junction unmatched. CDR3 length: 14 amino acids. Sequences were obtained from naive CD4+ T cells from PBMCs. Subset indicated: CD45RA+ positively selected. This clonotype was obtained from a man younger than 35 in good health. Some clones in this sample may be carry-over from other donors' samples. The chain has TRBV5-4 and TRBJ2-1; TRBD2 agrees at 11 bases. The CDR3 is CASPGLADYNEQFF. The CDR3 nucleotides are TGTGCCAGTCCGGGACTAGCGGACTACAATGAGCAGTTCTTC.